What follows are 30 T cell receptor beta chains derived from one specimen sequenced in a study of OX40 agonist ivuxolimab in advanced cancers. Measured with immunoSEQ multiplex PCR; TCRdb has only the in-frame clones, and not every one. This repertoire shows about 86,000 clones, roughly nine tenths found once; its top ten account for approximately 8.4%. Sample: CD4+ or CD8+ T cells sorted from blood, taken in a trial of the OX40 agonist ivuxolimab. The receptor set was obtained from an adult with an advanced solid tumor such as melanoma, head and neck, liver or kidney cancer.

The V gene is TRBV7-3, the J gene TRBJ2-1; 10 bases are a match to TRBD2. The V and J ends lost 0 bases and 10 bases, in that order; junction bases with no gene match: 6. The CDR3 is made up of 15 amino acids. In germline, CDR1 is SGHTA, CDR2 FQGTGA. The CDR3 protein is CASSLTELAGSEQFF. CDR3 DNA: TGTGCCAGCAGCTTAACGGAACTAGCGGGAAGCGAGCAGTTCTTC.

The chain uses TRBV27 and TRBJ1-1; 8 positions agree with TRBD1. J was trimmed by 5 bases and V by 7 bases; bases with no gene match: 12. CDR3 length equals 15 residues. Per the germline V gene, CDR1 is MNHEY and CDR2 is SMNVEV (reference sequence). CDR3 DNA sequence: TGTGCCAGCAAACCAGGGGGCAGGGTAGGGACTGAAGCTTTCTTT. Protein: CASKPGGRVGTEAFF.

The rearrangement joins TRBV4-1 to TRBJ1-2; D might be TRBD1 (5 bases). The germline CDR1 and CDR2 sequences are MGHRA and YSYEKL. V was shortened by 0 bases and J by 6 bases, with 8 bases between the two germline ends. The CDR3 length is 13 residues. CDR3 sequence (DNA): TGCGCCAGCAGCCAAGACGGGGCCGATGGCTACACCTTC. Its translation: CASSQDGADGYTF.

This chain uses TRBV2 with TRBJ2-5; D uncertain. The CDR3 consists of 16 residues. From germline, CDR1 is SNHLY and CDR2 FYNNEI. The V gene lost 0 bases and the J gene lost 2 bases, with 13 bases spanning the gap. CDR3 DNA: TGTGCCAGCAGTGAAGCCAGAGGACCGAAACAAGAGACCCAGTACTTC. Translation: CASSEARGPKQETQYF.

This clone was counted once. CDR3 residues: CASSYGGGFTDTQYF. Written as DNA, the CDR3 is TGTGCCAGCAGTTATGGCGGGGGATTCACAGATACGCAGTATTTT. This sequence joins TRBV6-5 and TRBJ2-3; 7 bases map to TRBD2. V was clipped by 3 bases and J by 2 bases; unmatched bases: 5. The CDR3 is 15 residues long. The germline gives CDR1 MNHEY, CDR2 SVGAGI.

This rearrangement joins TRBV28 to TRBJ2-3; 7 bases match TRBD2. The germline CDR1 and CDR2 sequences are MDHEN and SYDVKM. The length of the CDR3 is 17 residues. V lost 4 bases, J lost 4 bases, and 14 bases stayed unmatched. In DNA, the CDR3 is TGTGCCAGCAGTTCCTCCCGGACGACTAGCCAGCCAGATACGCAGTATTTT. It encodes CASSSSRTTSQPDTQYF.

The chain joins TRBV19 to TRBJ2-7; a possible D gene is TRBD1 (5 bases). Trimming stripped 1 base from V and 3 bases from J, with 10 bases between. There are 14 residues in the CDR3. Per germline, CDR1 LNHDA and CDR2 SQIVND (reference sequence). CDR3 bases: TGTGCCAGTAGTATAGCGGCAGGGAACTACGAGCAGTACTTC. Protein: CASSIAAGNYEQYF.

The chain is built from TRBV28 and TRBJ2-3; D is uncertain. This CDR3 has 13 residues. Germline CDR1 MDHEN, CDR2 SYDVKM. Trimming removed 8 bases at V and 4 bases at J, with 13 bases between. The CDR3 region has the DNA TGTGCCAGCTTTAGGGCCTCATCAGATACGCAGTATTTT. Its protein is CASFRASSDTQYF.

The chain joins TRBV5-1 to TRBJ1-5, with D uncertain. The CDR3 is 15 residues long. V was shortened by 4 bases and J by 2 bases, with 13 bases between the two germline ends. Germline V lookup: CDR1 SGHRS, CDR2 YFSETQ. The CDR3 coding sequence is TGCGCCAGCAGCCAGTTTTCCGGGGGCAATCAGCCCCAGCATTTT. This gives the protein CASSQFSGGNQPQHF.

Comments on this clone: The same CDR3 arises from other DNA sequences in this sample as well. DNA of the CDR3: TGTGCCAGCAGTGAAGTGGTCCGGGATACGCAGTATTTT. Translation: CASSEVVRDTQYF. This chain joins TRBV6-1 and TRBJ2-3; D gene unclear. The CDR3 totals 13 residues. CDR1 and CDR2 from the germline V gene are MNHNS and SASEGT. Trimming took off 1 base at V and 6 bases at J, with 8 bases between the two ends.

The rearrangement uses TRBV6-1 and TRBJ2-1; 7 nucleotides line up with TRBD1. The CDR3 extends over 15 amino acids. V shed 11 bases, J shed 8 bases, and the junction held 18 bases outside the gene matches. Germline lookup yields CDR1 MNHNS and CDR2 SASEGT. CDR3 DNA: TGTGCCGGGGCCTTTGACAGGGTTTTTGTCGATGAGCAGTTCTTC. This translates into CAGAFDRVFVDEQFF.

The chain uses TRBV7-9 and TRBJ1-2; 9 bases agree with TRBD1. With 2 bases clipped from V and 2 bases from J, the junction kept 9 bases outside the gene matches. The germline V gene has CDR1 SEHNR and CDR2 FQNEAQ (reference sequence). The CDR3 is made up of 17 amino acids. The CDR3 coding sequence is TGTGCCAGCAGCTTAATGCCTATGGGGACAGGGAACTATGGCTACACCTTC. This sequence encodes CASSLMPMGTGNYGYTF.

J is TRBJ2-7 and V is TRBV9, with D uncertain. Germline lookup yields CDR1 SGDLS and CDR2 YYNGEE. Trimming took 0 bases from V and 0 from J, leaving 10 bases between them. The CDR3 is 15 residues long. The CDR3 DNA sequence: TGTGCCAGCAGCGTAGGACTTCTTAGCTCCTACGAGCAGTACTTC. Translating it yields CASSVGLLSSYEQYF. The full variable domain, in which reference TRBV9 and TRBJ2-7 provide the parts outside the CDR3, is DSGVTQTPKHLITATGQRVTLRCSPRSGDLSVYWYQQSLDQGLQFLIQYYNGEERAKGNILERFSAQQFPDLHSELNLSSLELGDSALYFCASSVGLLSSYEQYFGPGTRLTVT.

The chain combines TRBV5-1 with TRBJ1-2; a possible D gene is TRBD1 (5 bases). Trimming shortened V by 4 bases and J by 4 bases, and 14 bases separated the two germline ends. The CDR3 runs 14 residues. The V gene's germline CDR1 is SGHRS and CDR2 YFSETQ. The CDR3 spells CASSDSWGSYGYTF. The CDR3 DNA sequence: TGCGCCAGCAGCGATAGTTGGGGGAGCTATGGCTACACCTTC.

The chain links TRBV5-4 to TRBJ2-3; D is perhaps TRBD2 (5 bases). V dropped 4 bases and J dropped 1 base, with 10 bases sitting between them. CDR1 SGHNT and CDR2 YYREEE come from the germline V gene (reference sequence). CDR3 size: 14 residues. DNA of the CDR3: TGTGCCAGCAGCGTCTGGGGAGGCACAGATACGCAGTATTTT. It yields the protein CASSVWGGTDTQYF.

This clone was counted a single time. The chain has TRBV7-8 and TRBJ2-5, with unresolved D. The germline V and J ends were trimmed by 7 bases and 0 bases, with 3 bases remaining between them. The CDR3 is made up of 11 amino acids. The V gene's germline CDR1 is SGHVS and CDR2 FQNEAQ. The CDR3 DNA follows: TGTGCCAGCACCTACCAAGAGACCCAGTACTTC. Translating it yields CASTYQETQYF. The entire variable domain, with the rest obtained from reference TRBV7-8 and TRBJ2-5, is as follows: GAGVSQSPRYKVAKRGQDVALRCDPISGHVSLFWYQQALGQGPEFLTYFQNEAQLDKSGLPSDRFFAERPEGSVSTLKIQRTQQEDSAVYLCASTYQETQYFGPGTRLLVL.

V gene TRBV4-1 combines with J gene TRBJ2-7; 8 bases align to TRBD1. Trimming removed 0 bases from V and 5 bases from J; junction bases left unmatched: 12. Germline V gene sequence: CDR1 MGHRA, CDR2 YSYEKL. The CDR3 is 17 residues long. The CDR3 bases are TGCGCCAGCAGCCAAGATACCCGCGGACAGGGTCGCCACGAGCAGTACTTC. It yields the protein CASSQDTRGQGRHEQYF.

The CDR3 DNA reads TGTGCCAGCAGTAACGGAGAGACCCAGTACTTC. Its protein product is CASSNGETQYF. The V and J genes are TRBV27 and TRBJ2-5, with D unresolved. Germline CDR1 and CDR2: MNHEY and SMNVEV (reference sequence). Trimming removed 5 bases at V and 4 bases at J, with 5 bases between. The CDR3 spans 11 residues.

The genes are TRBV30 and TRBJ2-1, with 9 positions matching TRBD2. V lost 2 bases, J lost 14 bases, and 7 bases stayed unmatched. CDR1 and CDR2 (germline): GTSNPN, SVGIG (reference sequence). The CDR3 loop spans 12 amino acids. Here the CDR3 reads CAWSPALAGEFF. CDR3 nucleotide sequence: TGTGCCTGGAGTCCAGCTTTAGCGGGAGAGTTCTTC.

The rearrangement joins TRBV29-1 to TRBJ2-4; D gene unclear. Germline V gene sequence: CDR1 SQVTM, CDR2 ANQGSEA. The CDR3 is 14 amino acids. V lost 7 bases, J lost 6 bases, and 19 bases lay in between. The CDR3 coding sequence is TGCAGCGCTCTGCTTGCCGAGTTGAGAAACATTCAGTACTTC. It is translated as CSALLAELRNIQYF.

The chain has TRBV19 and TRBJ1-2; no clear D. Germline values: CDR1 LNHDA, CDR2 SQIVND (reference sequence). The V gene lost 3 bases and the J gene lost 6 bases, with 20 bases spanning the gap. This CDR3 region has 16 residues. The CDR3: CASSITPRPPRDGYTF. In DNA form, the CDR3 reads TGTGCCAGTAGTATCACCCCTCGGCCACCACGGGATGGCTACACCTTC.

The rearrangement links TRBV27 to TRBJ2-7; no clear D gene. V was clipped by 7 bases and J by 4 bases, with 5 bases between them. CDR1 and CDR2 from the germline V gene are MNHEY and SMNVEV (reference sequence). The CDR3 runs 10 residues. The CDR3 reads CASKSYEQYF. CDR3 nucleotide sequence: TGTGCCAGCAAGAGTTACGAGCAGTACTTC.

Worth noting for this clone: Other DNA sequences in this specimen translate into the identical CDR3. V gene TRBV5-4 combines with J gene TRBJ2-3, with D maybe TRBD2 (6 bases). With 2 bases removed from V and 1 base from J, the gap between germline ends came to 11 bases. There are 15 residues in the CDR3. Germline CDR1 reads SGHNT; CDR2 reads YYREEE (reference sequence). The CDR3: CASSFRAGGTDTQYF. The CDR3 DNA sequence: TGTGCCAGCAGCTTCCGAGCGGGTGGCACAGATACGCAGTATTTT.

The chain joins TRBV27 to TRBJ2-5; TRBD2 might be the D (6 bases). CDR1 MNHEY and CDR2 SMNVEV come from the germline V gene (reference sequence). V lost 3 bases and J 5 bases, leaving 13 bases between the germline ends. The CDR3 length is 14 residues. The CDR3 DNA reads TGTGCCAGCAGTTTGAGGGTCGGAGGGGAGACCCAGTACTTC. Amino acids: CASSLRVGGETQYF.

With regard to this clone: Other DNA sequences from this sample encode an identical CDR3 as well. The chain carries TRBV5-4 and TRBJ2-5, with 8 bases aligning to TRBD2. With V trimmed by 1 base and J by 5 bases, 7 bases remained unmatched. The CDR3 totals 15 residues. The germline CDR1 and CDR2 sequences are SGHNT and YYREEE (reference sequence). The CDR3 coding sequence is TGTGCCAGCAGCTTGCAGTCGGGGGGGGCGGAGACCCAGTACTTC. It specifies CASSLQSGGAETQYF. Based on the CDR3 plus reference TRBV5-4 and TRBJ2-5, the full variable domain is ETGVTQSPTHLIKTRGQQVTLRCSSQSGHNTVSWYQQALGQGPQFIFQYYREEENGRGNFPPRFSGLQFPNYSSELNVNALELDDSALYLCASSLQSGGAETQYFGPGTRLLVL.

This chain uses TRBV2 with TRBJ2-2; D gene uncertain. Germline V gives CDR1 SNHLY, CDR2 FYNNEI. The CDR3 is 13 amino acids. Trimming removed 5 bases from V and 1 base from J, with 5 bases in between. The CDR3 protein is CASSPRNTGELFF. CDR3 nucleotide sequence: TGTGCCAGCAGTCCCAGGAACACCGGGGAGCTGTTTTTT.

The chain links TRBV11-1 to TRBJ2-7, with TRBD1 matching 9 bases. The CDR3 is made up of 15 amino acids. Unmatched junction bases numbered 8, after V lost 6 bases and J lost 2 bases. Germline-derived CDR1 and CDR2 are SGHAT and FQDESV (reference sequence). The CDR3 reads CASRLTGGSPYEQYF. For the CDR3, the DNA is TGTGCCAGCAGACTGACAGGGGGGTCTCCCTACGAGCAGTACTTC.

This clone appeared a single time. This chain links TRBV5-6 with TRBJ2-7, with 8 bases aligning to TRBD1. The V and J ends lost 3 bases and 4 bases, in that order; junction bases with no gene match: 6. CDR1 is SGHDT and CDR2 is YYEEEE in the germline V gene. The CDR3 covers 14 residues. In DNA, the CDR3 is TGTGCCAGCAGCTGGGACAGGACAACTTACGAGCAGTACTTC. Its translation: CASSWDRTTYEQYF.

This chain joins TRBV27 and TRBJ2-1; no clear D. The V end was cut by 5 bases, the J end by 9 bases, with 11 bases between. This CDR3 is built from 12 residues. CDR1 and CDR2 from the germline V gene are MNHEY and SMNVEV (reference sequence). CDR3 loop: CASSPGFAEQFF. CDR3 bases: TGTGCCAGCAGTCCGGGTTTTGCTGAGCAGTTCTTC.

The CDR3 DNA reads TGTGCCATCAGTGAGCCGGACGGGTCCACTGAAGCTTTCTTT. It translates to CAISEPDGSTEAFF. V and J are TRBV10-3 and TRBJ1-1; D gene unclear. V lost 2 bases and J lost 4, with 11 bases in between. The CDR3 sequence is 14 residues long. CDR1 is ENHRY and CDR2 is SYGVKD in the germline V gene.